This T cell receptor beta chain was retrieved from a study of blood T cell repertoires in COVID-19 (dated by TCRdb to the early 2020s). For the wider study: Collaborator samples came from the United States, Italy and Spain and covered acute and convalescent phases of COVID-19. The prospective study material was composed of cDNA or gDNA derived from T cells, B-cell-depleted T cells, or PBMCs. The dataset comprised deeply sampled blood TCRbeta repertoires from subjects exposed to, actively infected with, or recovered from COVID-19. A freely available public database, intended as a resource for researchers studying the immune response to SARS-CoV-2, is where the repertoires were released. Samples came from the ongoing ImmuneRACE study (first 160 participants) plus 1,254 subjects from 6 global collaborators. A de-identified subject ID, COVID-19 status, age in years and sex were almost always included in the sample metadata. HLA class I and class II types, where available, came from metadata supplied by the sample provider rather than from assay-based typing. Summary of the overall study and its limitations: The amount of clinical and demographic metadata varied by source and participant and was provided uncurated.

Based on the germline V gene (reference sequence), the CDR1 and CDR2 sequences are LGHDT and YNNKEL. Trimming takes 4 bases off V and 4 bases off J; junction bases not matched to a gene: 5. The CDR3 holds 15 amino acids from the cysteine to the phenylalanine. The sequence is cut down to CDR3 DNA, 45 bases in frame from base 1. TCRbeta CDR3 regions were amplified from genomic DNA using the immunoSEQ Assay, a bias-controlled multiplex PCR. The authors' analysis ran thus. The number of nucleated cells in each sample was estimated from the amplification of reference gene primers within the assay. Sequence reads were collapsed and filtered to measure the absolute abundance of every unique TCRbeta CDR3 rearrangement. For each sample, productive Simpson clonality was calculated as the square root of Simpson's diversity index over productive rearrangements. The table comes from immuneACCESS by way of TCRdb, which keeps in-frame sequences with V and J called. Part of the clones is missing from these tables; in studies checked, under half for an unresolved V gene and the rest for unknown reasons. V and J calls plus clone size are reproduced from that table; the DNA served to infer D and trimming. In this sample the table shows hundreds of thousands of clones, about 90% of which occur a single time. The top ten hold 10% of the sample.

One collaborating source in Seattle enrolled patients while the patients were actively infected and followed the patients over time throughout the course of disease. Whole blood was collected in K2EDTA tubes by collaborating institutions according to the institutions' own protocols. Collaborator samples were shipped for TCRbeta analysis as frozen whole blood, isolated PBMCs, or DNA extracted from either sample type. With respect to this clone: Its target antigen remains unknown. No base quality information exists; no much larger clone differs at one position.

What was sequenced was peripheral blood. Recombination connected TRBV3-1 (or the pseudogene TRBV3-2) to TRBJ2-7; TRBD2 agrees with 12 junctional bases. The receptor comes from a woman in her seventies with COVID-19, enrolled during active disease. Here is the DNA: TGTGCCAGCAGCCCTCCGGGACTAGCGGGTTACGAGCAGTACTTC. This encodes CASSPPGLAGYEQYF.